What follows are 30 T cell receptor beta chains derived from one specimen sequenced in a study of blood T cell repertoires in COVID-19. Method: immunoSEQ multiplex PCR; TCRdb's copy keeps in-frame clones and lacks some. The profile covers approximately 150,000 clones, with more than 75% appearing a single time and around 2% taken by the ten largest. Sequenced material: peripheral blood. These receptors all stem from a middle-aged man who had recovered from COVID-19.

The chain uses TRBV11-2 and TRBJ2-7, with 10 bases fitting TRBD1. Germline CDR1 is SGHAT and CDR2 is FQNNGV. The CDR3 is made up of 15 amino acids. V was pared by 3 bases and J by 9 bases, with 11 bases of the junction left unmatched. CDR3 coding DNA: TGTGCCAGCAGCTTTGGGACAGGGGCCGCGAGAGCGCAGTACTTC. As protein: CASSFGTGAARAQYF.

This clone was counted only a few times. The chain's CDR3 is CASSYRNLATEAFF. CDR3 coding DNA: TGTGCCAGCAGTTACCGAAATCTAGCCACTGAAGCTTTCTTT. This chain joins TRBV6-5 and TRBJ1-1; D unresolved. The CDR3 loop spans 14 amino acids. Trimming cost V 2 bases and J 4 bases, with 11 bases left between them. Germline CDR1 reads MNHEY; CDR2 reads SVGAGI.

The chain links TRBV3-1 (or the pseudogene TRBV3-2) to TRBJ2-1; 12 positions match TRBD2. Germline V gene sequence: CDR1 LGHDT, CDR2 YNNKEL (reference sequence). The J segment lost 9 bases and the V segment lost 3 bases, leaving 12 bases of the junction unmatched. CDR3 length: 17 residues. CDR3: CASSHELFLAGGGEQFF. CDR3 bases: TGTGCCAGCAGCCATGAACTATTTCTAGCGGGAGGGGGTGAGCAGTTCTTC.

V gene TRBV5-1 combines with J gene TRBJ2-5; 14 positions agree with TRBD2. Germline loops: CDR1 SGHRS, CDR2 YFSETQ. This CDR3 has 15 residues. With V trimmed by 6 bases and J by 5 bases, 6 bases remained unmatched. The CDR3 region has the DNA TGCGCCAGCACTATGGGACTAGCGGGAGAGGAGACCCAGTACTTC. Amino acid sequence: CASTMGLAGEETQYF.

In regard to this clone: The same CDR3 can be traced to other DNA sequences in this sample. The V and J genes are TRBV5-1 and TRBJ2-7, with 8 bases matching TRBD2. This CDR3 has 14 residues. Germline lookup yields CDR1 SGHRS and CDR2 YFSETQ. V was pared by 0 bases and J by 1 base, with 0 bases of the junction left unmatched. DNA for the CDR3: TGCGCCAGCAGCTTGGTAGCGGGGTCCTACGAGCAGTACTTC. Amino acids: CASSLVAGSYEQYF.

V usage is TRBV11-2 and J usage is TRBJ1-2, with 9 bases identical to TRBD1. From germline, CDR1 is SGHAT and CDR2 FQNNGV. The CDR3 runs 14 residues. The trim removed 2 bases at V and 7 bases at J, leaving 5 bases unmatched. CDR3 nucleotide sequence: TGTGCCAGCAGCTTAAACAGGGGGCTCGCTGGCTACACCTTC. Its protein is CASSLNRGLAGYTF.

This chain joins TRBV11-2 and TRBJ2-7; 9 bases are a match to TRBD1. Germline CDR1 and CDR2: SGHAT and FQNNGV. V gave up 5 bases and J gave up 7 bases; unmatched junction bases: 12. The CDR3 covers 15 residues. CDR3 sequence reads: CASSPSGTGLGEQYF. CDR3 nucleotide sequence: TGTGCCAGCAGCCCCTCCGGGACAGGGTTGGGAGAGCAGTACTTC.

In this sample, this clone turned up once. V is TRBV12-3 or TRBV12-4 and J is TRBJ2-5; D not certain. V lost 2 bases to trimming and J lost 2 bases, with 6 bases between them. The CDR3 sequence is 13 residues long. The CDR3 here is CASSLIPQETQYF. The CDR3 DNA is TGTGCCAGCAGTTTAATTCCTCAAGAGACCCAGTACTTC.

The J gene is TRBJ1-4, the V gene TRBV18, with 7 bases aligning to TRBD1. Germline V gene lookup returns CDR1 KGHSH and CDR2 LQKENI. Trimming took 3 bases from V and 8 from J; bases not matched to a gene: 6. The CDR3 runs to 14 residues. The CDR3 nucleotides are TGTGCCAGCTCACCGGCGACAGGGAGGGAAAAACTGTTTTTT. Its translation: CASSPATGREKLFF.

The V gene is TRBV24-1, the J gene TRBJ1-2; TRBD1 might be the D (5 bases). The V gene lost 4 bases and the J gene lost 7 bases, with 15 bases spanning the gap. Looked up from germline, CDR1 is KGHDR and CDR2 is SFDVKD. The CDR3 loop spans 14 amino acids. The CDR3 here is CATSEPGTGGGYTF. The CDR3 DNA sequence: TGTGCCACCAGTGAGCCCGGGACCGGGGGTGGCTACACCTTC.

V and J are TRBV5-4 and TRBJ2-5, with 16 nucleotides matching TRBD2. There are 17 residues in the CDR3. Germline V gene sequence: CDR1 SGHNT, CDR2 YYREEE (reference sequence). V lost 4 bases and J lost 5; bases outside the gene matches: 8. This CDR3 is CASSPGTSGGARETQYF. Here the CDR3 DNA reads TGTGCCAGCAGCCCTGGGACTAGCGGGGGGGCGAGGGAGACCCAGTACTTC. The full variable domain, completed using reference TRBV5-4 and TRBJ2-5, is ETGVTQSPTHLIKTRGQQVTLRCSSQSGHNTVSWYQQALGQGPQFIFQYYREEENGRGNFPPRFSGLQFPNYSSELNVNALELDDSALYLCASSPGTSGGARETQYFGPGTRLLVL.

This chain joins TRBV2 and TRBJ1-6; TRBD1 agrees at 9 bases. This CDR3 has 15 amino acids. The germline V gene has CDR1 SNHLY and CDR2 FYNNEI. With V trimmed by 6 bases and J by 5 bases, 5 bases remained unmatched. The CDR3 nucleotides are TGTGCCAGCAGCGACACAGGGGGCAATAATTCACCCCTCCACTTT. Its protein is CASSDTGGNNSPLHF.

The V and J genes are TRBV25-1 and TRBJ2-3, with D tentatively TRBD1 (5 bases). The CDR3 runs 13 residues. Trimming pared 8 bases from V and 3 bases from J, leaving 12 bases between. Per the germline V gene, CDR1 is MGHDK and CDR2 is SYGVNS. The CDR3 protein is CASQIGVTDTQYF. The CDR3 DNA sequence: TGTGCCAGCCAGATAGGGGTGACAGATACGCAGTATTTT.

In its sample, this clone was seen once. The chain has TRBV4-1 and TRBJ2-7; D remains unclear. The germline V gene has CDR1 MGHRA and CDR2 YSYEKL. Between the trimmed V and J ends, which lost 0 bases and 0 bases, there was a span of 9 bases. This CDR3 has 15 amino acids. The CDR3, as DNA: TGCGCCAGCAGCCAAGATTTCGCCAGCTCCTACGAGCAGTACTTC. Translation: CASSQDFASSYEQYF.

As DNA, the CDR3 is TGTGCCAGTACGGGACTCGGAGGCTACACCTTC. Its protein product is CASTGLGGYTF. V usage is TRBV6-5 and J usage is TRBJ1-2; a possible D gene is TRBD1 (5 bases). CDR1 and CDR2 from the germline V gene are MNHEY and SVGAGI. Trimming took 9 bases from V and 8 from J, leaving 13 bases between them. The CDR3 is 11 amino acids.

CDR3 in DNA: TGCGCCAGCAGCTTTTCAGGTCGGGAGCAGTACTTC. This translates into CASSFSGREQYF. The chain employs TRBV5-1 and TRBJ2-7, with D uncertain. The CDR3 length is 12 residues. V was shortened by 2 bases and J by 7 bases, with 10 bases between the two germline ends. Germline loops: CDR1 SGHRS, CDR2 YFSETQ.

V and J are TRBV5-1 and TRBJ1-1, with 7 nucleotides matching TRBD1. V trimming: 4 bases; J trimming: 1 base; junction bases outside the gene matches: 4. The CDR3 is made up of 14 amino acids. Germline V gene sequence: CDR1 SGHRS, CDR2 YFSETQ. CDR3 nucleotides: TGCGCCAGCAGCGTGGGACAGCCGAACACTGAAGCTTTCTTT. Protein product: CASSVGQPNTEAFF. The variable domain in full, with the rest retrieved from reference TRBV5-1 and TRBJ1-1, is KAGVTQTPRYLIKTRGQQVTLSCSPISGHRSVSWYQQTPGQGLQFLFEYFSETQRNKGNFPGRFSGRQFSNSRSEMNVSTLELGDSALYLCASSVGQPNTEAFFGQGTRLTVV.

V gene TRBV7-9 combines with J gene TRBJ2-7; 9 bases line up with TRBD1. CDR1 and CDR2 from the germline V gene are SEHNR and FQNEAQ (reference sequence). The trim removed 5 bases at V and 5 bases at J, leaving 10 bases unmatched. This CDR3 comprises 15 residues. The CDR3 nucleotides read TGTGCCAGCAGCATAGGACAGGGGAGTAGGCACGAGCAGTACTTC. It encodes CASSIGQGSRHEQYF.

The chain links TRBV7-2 to TRBJ1-6; TRBD1 might be the D (5 bases). The CDR3 contains 12 residues. The V gene lost 3 bases and the J gene lost 17 bases, with 14 bases spanning the gap. CDR1 is SGHTA and CDR2 is FQGNSA in the germline V gene. CDR3: CASSFTLGVVHF. The CDR3 region has the DNA TGTGCCAGCAGCTTTACTCTAGGGGTCGTCCACTTT.

The chain is built from TRBV7-2 and TRBJ1-1, with a tentative D call TRBD1 (5 bases). Germline-derived CDR1 and CDR2 are SGHTA and FQGNSA. Trimming took 5 bases from V and 8 from J, leaving 18 bases between them. The CDR3 spans 14 residues. This CDR3 is CASSPDPGGREAFF. The CDR3 coding sequence is TGTGCCAGCAGCCCCGACCCGGGGGGGAGGGAAGCTTTCTTT. The full variable domain, rest sourced from reference TRBV7-2 and TRBJ1-1, is GAGVSQSPSNKVTEKGKDVELRCDPISGHTALYWYRQSLGQGLEFLIYFQGNSAPDKSGLPSDRFSAERTGGSVSTLTIQRTQQEDSAVYLCASSPDPGGREAFFGQGTRLTVV.

This chain uses TRBV24-1 with TRBJ2-7; 9 positions match TRBD2. Germline CDR1 is KGHDR and CDR2 is SFDVKD. The CDR3 runs 15 residues. After removal of 5 bases from V and 1 base from J, the junction contained 5 bases not matched to a gene. CDR3 nucleotide sequence: TGTGCCACCAGTGGGAATAGCGGGGGATCCTACGAGCAGTACTTC. It specifies CATSGNSGGSYEQYF.

This clone has only a few counts. The chain joins TRBV29-1 to TRBJ1-1, with D uncertain. This CDR3 region has 14 residues. Germline CDR1 reads SQVTM; CDR2 reads ANQGSEA. Trimming removed 7 bases at V and 7 bases at J, with 22 bases between. As DNA, the CDR3 is TGCAGCGCCCCGAAGAGTGATACCCTCGGTGAAGCTTTCTTT. Translating it yields CSAPKSDTLGEAFF.

This rearrangement joins TRBV7-2 to TRBJ1-6; tentative D call: TRBD1 (5 bases). The CDR3 runs to 14 residues. V was pared by 6 bases and J by 9 bases, with 15 bases between. Germline V CDR1 and CDR2: SGHTA, FQGNSA. The CDR3 region is CASSTGQGVSPLHF. CDR3 DNA sequence: TGTGCCAGCAGTACCGGGCAGGGTGTTTCACCCCTCCACTTT.

This chain links TRBV10-3 with TRBJ2-7, with 16 nucleotides matching TRBD2. The CDR3 sequence is 14 residues long. Looked up from germline, CDR1 is ENHRY and CDR2 is SYGVKD. With 10 bases clipped from V and 3 bases from J, the junction kept 3 bases outside the gene matches. This chain's CDR3 is CATGTSGRVYEQYF. In DNA form, the CDR3 reads TGTGCCACCGGGACTAGCGGGAGGGTCTACGAGCAGTACTTC.

The V and J genes are TRBV15 and TRBJ2-7, with 7 bases that match TRBD1. Per the germline V gene, CDR1 is LNHNV and CDR2 is YYDKDF (reference sequence). Unmatched junction bases numbered 7, after V lost 2 bases and J lost 3 bases. This CDR3 contains 15 residues. The CDR3 region has the DNA TGTGCCACCAGCAGACGACCGGGACAGTACTACGAGCAGTACTTC. This gives the protein CATSRRPGQYYEQYF.

V gene TRBV20-1 combines with J gene TRBJ1-5; D is perhaps TRBD1 (5 bases). The V gene lost 3 bases and the J gene lost 2 bases, with 8 bases spanning the gap. Germline loops: CDR1 DFQATT, CDR2 SNEGSKA (reference sequence). The CDR3 is 13 amino acids. CDR3 loop: CSASGARNQPQHF. CDR3 nucleotides: TGCAGTGCTAGTGGGGCCCGCAATCAGCCCCAGCATTTT.

V gene TRBV5-1 combines with J gene TRBJ2-7; D perhaps matches TRBD2 (6 bases). The CDR3 runs to 15 residues. Trimming shortened V by 4 bases and J by 3 bases, and 17 bases separated the two germline ends. The germline gives CDR1 SGHRS, CDR2 YFSETQ. The DNA for the CDR3 is TGCGCCAGCAGCCCTCTAGCGACGGGGCGCTACGAGCAGTACTTC. Protein product: CASSPLATGRYEQYF. Looking up the rest from reference TRBV5-1 and TRBJ2-7 gives the full variable domain: KAGVTQTPRYLIKTRGQQVTLSCSPISGHRSVSWYQQTPGQGLQFLFEYFSETQRNKGNFPGRFSGRQFSNSRSEMNVSTLELGDSALYLCASSPLATGRYEQYFGPGTRLTVT.

In this sample, this clone turned up once. The rearrangement links TRBV5-1 to TRBJ2-7; D is ambiguous. The germline gives CDR1 SGHRS, CDR2 YFSETQ. V dropped 0 bases and J dropped 2 bases, with 12 bases sitting between them. This CDR3 comprises 15 residues. The CDR3 DNA is TGCGCCAGCAGCTTGGTTAGAGGTACGACCTACGAGCAGTACTTC. This gives the protein CASSLVRGTTYEQYF.

This rearrangement joins TRBV18 to TRBJ1-1; a weak D match, TRBD1 (5 bases). The CDR3 has 15 residues. With 3 bases removed from V and 4 bases from J, the gap between germline ends came to 15 bases. Per germline, CDR1 KGHSH and CDR2 LQKENI. The CDR3 sequence: CASSPGPSGRTEAFF. The CDR3 bases are TGTGCCAGCTCACCCGGCCCCTCAGGGCGCACTGAAGCTTTCTTT.

CDR3: CASSRDTLTGELFF. In DNA form, the CDR3 reads TGTGCCAGCTCTAGGGACACCCTCACCGGGGAGCTGTTTTTT. This chain links TRBV18 with TRBJ2-2, with a tentative D call TRBD1 (6 bases). Per germline, CDR1 KGHSH and CDR2 LQKENI. Trimming took 6 bases from V and 4 from J, leaving 12 bases between them. This CDR3 spans 14 amino acids.